The clone carrying this TCR beta chain was detected only once. This entry is derived from a study of control samples from healthy donors and cancer patients. The CDR3 consists of 12 residues. The germline V gene encodes CDR1 MNHEY and CDR2 SVGAGI. Trimming took 8 bases from V and 4 from J; bases not matched to a gene: 4. Assay used: immunoSEQ multiplex PCR; TCRdb lists only in-frame clones, some missing. Here the sample spans under 200,000 clones, roughly 95% being singletons. Sequencing input: blood. The V and J genes are TRBV6-5 and TRBJ1-2, with 7 bases identical to TRBD1. The source is a woman under 40 in good health. The CDR3, as DNA: TGTGCCAGCCAGGGACAGACCTATGGCTACACCTTC. Its translation: CASQGQTYGYTF.